The 10 T cell receptor beta chains below were found in one sample sequenced in a study of T cell responses to AZD1222 COVID-19 vaccine. The method was immunoSEQ multiplex PCR; TCRdb's version includes in-frame clones alone and lacks a portion of them. The sample has about 140,000 clones, about 90% seen once. Specimen: peripheral blood, collected on day 0 of AZD1222 vaccination. These receptor sequences come from an adult in good health.

The chain links TRBV5-1 to TRBJ2-1; D is undetermined. V lost 0 bases, J lost 8 bases, and 15 bases lay in between. In germline, CDR1 is SGHRS, CDR2 YFSETQ. The length of the CDR3 is 15 residues. The CDR3 DNA reads TGCGCCAGCAGCTTGGGACTCCGGTCGGCGGATGAGCAGTTCTTC. As protein: CASSLGLRSADEQFF.

The V gene is TRBV19, the J gene TRBJ1-5; possibly TRBD1 for D (5 bases). The CDR3 covers 15 residues. The V end lost 3 bases, the J end lost 4 bases, and 13 bases lay between the germline ends. Germline V gives CDR1 LNHDA, CDR2 SQIVND (reference sequence). The CDR3 loop reads CASSMATGLNQPQHF. The CDR3, as DNA: TGTGCCAGTAGTATGGCCACAGGCCTAAATCAGCCCCAGCATTTT.

This chain uses TRBV27 with TRBJ2-5; maybe TRBD1 (7 bases). CDR1 MNHEY and CDR2 SMNVEV come from the germline V gene (reference sequence). The CDR3 sequence is 15 residues long. V was trimmed by 5 bases and J by 5 bases, leaving 18 bases between them. The CDR3 bases are TGTGCCAGCAGTCCGTGGGAGACAGGGAGGGAGACCCAGTACTTC. Translating it yields CASSPWETGRETQYF.

V usage is TRBV6-5 and J usage is TRBJ1-1; 9 bases fit TRBD1. CDR1 is MNHEY, CDR2 SVGAGI, per germline. The CDR3 consists of 14 residues. After removal of 5 bases from V and 2 bases from J, the junction contained 3 bases not matched to a gene. The CDR3 DNA is TGTGCCAGCAGTCGGGACAGGGTAAACACTGAAGCTTTCTTT. It specifies CASSRDRVNTEAFF.

V usage is TRBV6-5 and J usage is TRBJ1-5; the D gene is possibly TRBD1 (5 bases). CDR1 MNHEY and CDR2 SVGAGI come from the germline V gene. The CDR3 covers 11 residues. The V and J ends lost 8 bases and 6 bases respectively, with 8 bases between them. This chain's CDR3 is CASPGGQPQHF. CDR3 sequence (DNA): TGTGCCAGCCCGGGGGGTCAGCCCCAGCATTTT.

The chain uses TRBV20-1 and TRBJ2-1; 9 positions match TRBD2. The junction had 12 bases not matched to a gene; V was cut back by 3 bases and J by 9 bases. The length of the CDR3 is 15 residues. Germline V lookup: CDR1 DFQATT, CDR2 SNEGSKA (reference sequence). CDR3 coding DNA: TGCAGTGCTAGTTTGGCGGGAGGGCCTGATGGTGAGCAGTTCTTC. Residues: CSASLAGGPDGEQFF.

This chain uses TRBV12-3 or TRBV12-4 with TRBJ1-6; D call uncertain. The CDR3 contains 13 residues. Trimming shortened V by 3 bases and J by 7 bases, and 7 bases separated the two germline ends. CDR3 protein: CASSFGGNSPLHF. CDR3 bases: TGTGCCAGCAGTTTTGGCGGGAATTCACCCCTCCACTTT.

The chain links TRBV7-2 to TRBJ2-7; TRBD1 matches 10 bases. Germline CDR1 and CDR2: SGHTA and FQGNSA. V lost 2 bases to trimming and J lost 2 bases; unmatched junction nucleotides: 3. CDR3 length: 15 amino acids. As DNA, the CDR3 is TGTGCCAGCAGCTTAACCGGGACAGGGGCCTACGAGCAGTACTTC. It codes for CASSLTGTGAYEQYF.

The chain is built from TRBV29-1 and TRBJ2-5; D unresolved. Germline CDR1 is SQVTM and CDR2 is ANQGSEA. V shed 4 bases and J shed 3 bases, with 9 bases lying between them. The CDR3 contains 12 residues. The CDR3 sequence: CSVVGLEETQYF. CDR3 DNA: TGCAGCGTTGTAGGCCTAGAAGAGACCCAGTACTTC.

V gene TRBV2 combines with J gene TRBJ2-7; D might be TRBD1 (5 bases). V was shortened by 8 bases and J by 2 bases, with 16 bases between the two germline ends. Germline assignment: CDR1 SNHLY and CDR2 FYNNEI. This CDR3 comprises 14 residues. CDR3 nucleotide sequence: TGTGCCAGCCACTTTGACAGCATCCCCTACGAGCAGTACTTC. Translating it yields CASHFDSIPYEQYF.